The rows below give T cell receptor beta chains drawn from one sample of a study of blood T cell repertoires in COVID-19. TCRdb keeps only in-frame clones here, not all; method: immunoSEQ multiplex PCR. Seen here are under 300,000 clones, 86% observed once, and the top ten hold over 2%. The sequenced sample was peripheral blood. These receptors were collected from a young man who had recovered from COVID-19. Both conserved end residues are part of each CDR3. A D gene is named only where the DNA matches it firmly. Expanded clones are given a class, and other clones once, few, many or no size at all.

v_call	d_call	j_call	clone_size	cdr3_nt	cdr3_aa
TRBV4-1	TRBD2	TRBJ2-3	NA	TGCGCCAGCAGCCGCGGGACTAGCGGGGGCACAGATACGCAGTATTTT	CASSRGTSGGTDTQYF
TRBV24-1	TRBD1	TRBJ1-5	NA	TGTGCCACCAGTGATTTACTGGGAAAGGGGGCAGGTCAGCCCCAGCATTTT	CATSDLLGKGAGQPQHF
TRBV4-1	TRBD1	TRBJ1-4	NA	TGCGCCAGCAGCCCACGCGCCCAGCGGACAGGGTATGAAAAACTGTTTTTT	CASSPRAQRTGYEKLFF
TRBV3-1/TRBV3-2	NA	TRBJ2-1	NA	TGTGCCAGCAGCCCTATGAGACTAGGGGACAATGAGCAGTTCTTC	CASSPMRLGDNEQFF
TRBV19	NA	TRBJ2-3	NA	TGTGCCAGCAGGGGGACTAGCACAGATACGCAGTATTTT	CASRGTSTDTQYF
TRBV7-9	TRBD1	TRBJ2-2	NA	TGTGCCAGCAGCTCGACAGGGGCAGACGGGGAGCTGTTTTTT	CASSSTGADGELFF
TRBV5-8	TRBD1	TRBJ1-1	few	TGTGCCAGCAGCTTTATAGGGGACAGGGGCCCGGGGGCTTTCTTT	CASSFIGDRGPGAFF
TRBV5-4	NA	TRBJ1-6	once	TGTGCCAGCAGCCCTGGGGCTGCCGGGACAAGTCCTTCACCCCTCCACTTT	CASSPGAAGTSPSPLHF
TRBV27	NA	TRBJ1-5	few	TGTGCCAGCAGTGGCCTCCTCGGCAATCAGCCCCAGCATTTT	CASSGLLGNQPQHF
TRBV7-2	NA	TRBJ1-5	NA	TGTGCCAGCAGCTTAATTGGGGCCGATTATAGCAATCAGCCCCAGCATTTT	CASSLIGADYSNQPQHF
TRBV12-3/TRBV12-4	TRBD1	TRBJ1-2	NA	TGTGCCAGCATACAGGGGTCTGGCTACACCTTC	CASIQGSGYTF
TRBV11-2	NA	TRBJ2-6	NA	TGTGCCAGCAGACCCCAAGGGGTGGCCGGGGCCAACGTCCTGACTTTC	CASRPQGVAGANVLTF
TRBV4-1	TRBD2	TRBJ2-1	NA	TGCGCCAGCAGCCCTTTCGGACTAGCGGGGAATGAGCAGTTCTTC	CASSPFGLAGNEQFF
TRBV21-1	NA	TRBJ2-3	NA	TGTGCCAGCAGCAATTCGACAGGGCCCTTTAGCACAGATACGCAGTATTTT	CASSNSTGPFSTDTQYF
TRBV7-2	TRBD1	TRBJ1-2	NA	TGTGCCAGCAGCTTGGGACAGGGGTATGGCTACACCTTC	CASSLGQGYGYTF
TRBV18	TRBD1	TRBJ1-5	NA	TGTGCCAGCTCACCCGGGACAGATCTAAATCAGCCCCAGCATTTT	CASSPGTDLNQPQHF
TRBV5-1	TRBD1	TRBJ2-1	NA	TGCGCCAGCAGCTTGAGACAGGGCCTTGGTGAGCAGTTCTTC	CASSLRQGLGEQFF
TRBV10-2	NA	TRBJ1-4	NA	TGCGCCAGCAGTGAGGCCAGGGGAGCTAATGAAAAACTGTTTTTT	CASSEARGANEKLFF
TRBV7-2	TRBD1	TRBJ2-1	NA	TGTGCCAGCAGGTTACAGGGGGCCTCCTACAATGAGCAGTTCTTC	CASRLQGASYNEQFF
TRBV10-3	NA	TRBJ1-2	NA	TGTGCCATCAGTGGCACAGCCGGTTATGGCTACACCTTC	CAISGTAGYGYTF
TRBV6-6	NA	TRBJ2-7	once	TGTGCCAGCAGTGACCAGGGCTACGAGCAGTACTTC	CASSDQGYEQYF
TRBV6-5	NA	TRBJ2-3	NA	TGTGCCAGCAGTTATTACCGAGGGTTAGATACGCAGTATTTT	CASSYYRGLDTQYF
TRBV5-3	NA	TRBJ1-2	NA	TGTGCCAGAAGCGGGAACAGGGAAAAAATCTATGGCTACACCTTC	CARSGNREKIYGYTF
TRBV12-5	TRBD2	TRBJ2-3	NA	TGTGCTAGTGGCCTCGGACTAGCGGGGGTAGATACGCAGTATTTT	CASGLGLAGVDTQYF
TRBV5-4	TRBD1	TRBJ2-7	NA	TGTGCCAGCAGCCGGGGACAGGGTCGAACCTACGAGCAGTACTTC	CASSRGQGRTYEQYF
TRBV6-2/TRBV6-3	NA	TRBJ1-4	NA	TGTGCCAGCAGTTACGAGGATGAAAAACTGTTTTTT	CASSYEDEKLFF
TRBV6-2/TRBV6-3	TRBD1	TRBJ1-3	NA	TGTGCCAGCAGTTCGACAGGGTCGGGAAACACCATATATTTT	CASSSTGSGNTIYF
TRBV7-2	TRBD1	TRBJ1-2	NA	TGTGCCAGCAGCTTAGTACCCGGGACAGTTAACTATGGCTACACCTTC	CASSLVPGTVNYGYTF
TRBV9	NA	TRBJ2-2	NA	TGTGCCAGCAGCGTAGACCTACTCTATTCCGGCGGGATCACCGGGGAGCTGTTTTTT	CASSVDLLYSGGITGELFF
TRBV19	NA	TRBJ2-3	NA	TGTGCCAGTAGATCGGCGGGGCCCCCGGATACGCAGTATTTT	CASRSAGPPDTQYF
TRBV5-4	NA	TRBJ2-4	NA	TGTGCCAGCAGCTCAGACAGGCCCCTAGCCAAAAACATTCAGTACTTC	CASSSDRPLAKNIQYF
TRBV5-1	NA	TRBJ2-5	NA	TGCGCCAGCAGCTTGAACTTGCGGAGCGAGACCCAGTACTTC	CASSLNLRSETQYF
TRBV5-4	TRBD2	TRBJ2-7	many	TGTGCCAGCAGCTCGAATCTAGCGGGGGTATACGAGCAGTACTTC	CASSSNLAGVYEQYF
TRBV10-3	TRBD1	TRBJ1-6	NA	TGTGCCATCGGAGAACAGGGGAGTAGGAATTCACCCCTCCACTTT	CAIGEQGSRNSPLHF
TRBV19	NA	TRBJ1-1	NA	TGTGCCAGTAGTATATCTACGGGGTACACTGAAGCTTTCTTT	CASSISTGYTEAFF
TRBV3-1/TRBV3-2	NA	TRBJ2-7	NA	TGTGCCAGCAGCCCTCCCTCCTACGAGCAGTACTTC	CASSPPSYEQYF
TRBV3-1/TRBV3-2	NA	TRBJ2-7	NA	TGTGCCAGCAGCCAAGATCTTGTGTACGAGCAGTACTTC	CASSQDLVYEQYF
TRBV30	TRBD2	TRBJ2-3	NA	TGTGCCTGGAGTCCCTTTCGGGGCGGGGGGGGAGATACGCAGTATTTT	CAWSPFRGGGGDTQYF
TRBV5-1	NA	TRBJ1-3	NA	TGCGCCAGCAGCTTGGTTGGCAGTGGAAACACCATATATTTT	CASSLVGSGNTIYF
TRBV10-1	NA	TRBJ1-2	NA	TGCGCCAGCAGTGAGTCGCCAGCCGCGGGCTATGGCTACACCTTC	CASSESPAAGYGYTF
TRBV5-1	NA	TRBJ2-5	NA	TGCGCCAGCAAGAGACAGTCTTTTCAAGAGACCCAGTACTTC	CASKRQSFQETQYF